This T cell receptor beta chain was documented in a study of blood T cell repertoires in COVID-19. Germline trimming cut 4 bases from V and 7 bases from J; bases unmatched to any gene: 14. The CDR3 extends over 17 amino acids. Germline assignment: CDR1 KGHDR and CDR2 SFDVKD. Clones were read by immunoSEQ multiplex PCR, and TCRdb kept only the in-frame ones, dropping some. The repertoire holds about 55,000 clones, with about 85% as singletons. Material for sequencing was peripheral blood. The sequence was collected from a human donor in a cohort sampled during active COVID-19. V gene TRBV24-1 combines with J gene TRBJ2-1, with 8 bases identical to TRBD2. CDR3 sequence: CATSEQPGLSGKNEQFF. The DNA for the CDR3 is TGTGCCACCAGTGAACAACCGGGACTTAGCGGGAAAAATGAGCAGTTCTTC.